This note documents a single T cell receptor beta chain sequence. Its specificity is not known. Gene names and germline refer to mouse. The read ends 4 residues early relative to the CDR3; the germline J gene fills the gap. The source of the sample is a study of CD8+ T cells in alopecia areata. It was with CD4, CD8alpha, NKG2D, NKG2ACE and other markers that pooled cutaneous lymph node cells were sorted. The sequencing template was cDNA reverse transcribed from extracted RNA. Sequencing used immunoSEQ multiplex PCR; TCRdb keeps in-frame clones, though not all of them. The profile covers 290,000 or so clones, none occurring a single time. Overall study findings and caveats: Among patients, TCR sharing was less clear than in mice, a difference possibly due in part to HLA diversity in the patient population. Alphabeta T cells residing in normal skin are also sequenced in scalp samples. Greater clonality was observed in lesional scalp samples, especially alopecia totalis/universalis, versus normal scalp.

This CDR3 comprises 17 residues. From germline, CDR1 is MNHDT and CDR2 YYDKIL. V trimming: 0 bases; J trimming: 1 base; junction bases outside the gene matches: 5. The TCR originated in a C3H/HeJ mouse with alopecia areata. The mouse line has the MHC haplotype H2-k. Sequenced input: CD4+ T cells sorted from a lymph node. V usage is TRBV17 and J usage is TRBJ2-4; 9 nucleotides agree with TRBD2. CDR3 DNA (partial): TGTGCTAGCAGTAGAGATTCCTGGGGGGGTGGTCAAAAC. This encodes CASSRDSWGGGQN. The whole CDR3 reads CASSRDSWGGGQNTLYF.